This T cell receptor (beta chain) was found in a study of CD8+CD57+ T cells in acquired aplastic anemia. Genomic DNA constituted the template upon which TCR beta VDJ and CDR3 profiling was performed. One entry per CDR3 protein, called by TCRdb with MiXCR from the reads. This table holds 450,000 to 550,000 distinct CDR3 sequences, approximately 32% found once. There are 16 residues in the CDR3. The V and J ends lost 1 base and 0 bases respectively, with 13 bases between them. From germline, CDR1 is SGHDN and CDR2 FVKESK. Patients chosen for sequencing had shown CD8+CD57+ cell expansion by flow cytometry. With no exception, the patients had severe acquired aplastic anemia. The sample holds many counts of this clonotype.

This chain connects TRBV14 to TRBJ2-7; D call uncertain. The sequenced sample consisted of sorted CD4+, CD8+, or CD8+CD57+ T cells (not recorded which) from PBMCs. This clonotype was obtained from a human donor with aplastic anemia. The CDR3: CASSQGTGLISYEQYF. CDR3 sequence (DNA): TGTGCCAGCAGCCAAGGTACCGGGCTGATCTCCTACGAGCAGTACTTC.